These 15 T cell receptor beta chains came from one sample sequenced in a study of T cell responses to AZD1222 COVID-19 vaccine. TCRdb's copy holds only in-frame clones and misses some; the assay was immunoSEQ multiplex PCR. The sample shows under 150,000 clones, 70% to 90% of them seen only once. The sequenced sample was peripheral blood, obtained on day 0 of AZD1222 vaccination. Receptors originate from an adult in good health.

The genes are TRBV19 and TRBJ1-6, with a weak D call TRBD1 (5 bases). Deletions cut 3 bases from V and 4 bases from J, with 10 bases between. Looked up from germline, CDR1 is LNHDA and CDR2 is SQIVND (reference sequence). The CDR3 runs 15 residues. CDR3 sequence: CASSIGDRYNSPLHF. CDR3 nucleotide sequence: TGTGCCAGTAGTATTGGGGACCGATATAATTCACCCCTCCACTTT.

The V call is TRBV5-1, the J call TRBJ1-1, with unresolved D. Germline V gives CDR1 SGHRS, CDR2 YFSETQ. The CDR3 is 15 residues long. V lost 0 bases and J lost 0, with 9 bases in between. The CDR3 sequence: CASSLVVGMNTEAFF. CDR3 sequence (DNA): TGCGCCAGCAGCTTGGTCGTGGGAATGAACACTGAAGCTTTCTTT.

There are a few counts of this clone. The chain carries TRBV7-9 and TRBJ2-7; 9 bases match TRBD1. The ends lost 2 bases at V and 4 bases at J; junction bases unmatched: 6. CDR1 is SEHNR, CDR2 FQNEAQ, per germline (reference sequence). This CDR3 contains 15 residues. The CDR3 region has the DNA TGTGCCAGCAGCTTACAAGGACAGGGGAGGTACGAGCAGTACTTC. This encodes CASSLQGQGRYEQYF.

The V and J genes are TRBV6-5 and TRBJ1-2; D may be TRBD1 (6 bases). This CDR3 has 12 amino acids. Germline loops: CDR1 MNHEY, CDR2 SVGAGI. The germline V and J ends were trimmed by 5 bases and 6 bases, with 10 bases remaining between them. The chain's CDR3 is CASSPGTNGYTF. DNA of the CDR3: TGTGCCAGCAGTCCAGGGACAAATGGCTACACCTTC.

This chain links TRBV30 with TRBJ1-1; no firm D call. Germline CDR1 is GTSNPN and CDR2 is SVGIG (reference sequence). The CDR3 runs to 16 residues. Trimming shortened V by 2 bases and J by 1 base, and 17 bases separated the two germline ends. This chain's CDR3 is CAWSPLFRWGNTEAFF. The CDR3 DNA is TGTGCCTGGAGTCCCTTGTTCCGATGGGGGAACACTGAAGCTTTCTTT.

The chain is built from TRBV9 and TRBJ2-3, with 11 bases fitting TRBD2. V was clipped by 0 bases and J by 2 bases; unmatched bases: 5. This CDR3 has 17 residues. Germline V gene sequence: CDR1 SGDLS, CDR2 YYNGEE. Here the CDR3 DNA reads TGTGCCAGCAGCGTAGGCCCGGGACTAGCGGCCACAGATACGCAGTATTTT. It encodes CASSVGPGLAATDTQYF.

CDR3 bases: TGTGCCAGCAGCGTTCACGACCGGAGGCCCCCGTTCATTAACTCTGGAAACACCATATATTTT. It translates to CASSVHDRRPPFINSGNTIYF. This sequence joins TRBV9 and TRBJ1-3; D is unresolved. The CDR3 runs 21 residues. CDR1 SGDLS and CDR2 YYNGEE come from the germline V gene. V shed 2 bases and J shed 0 bases, with 27 bases lying between them.

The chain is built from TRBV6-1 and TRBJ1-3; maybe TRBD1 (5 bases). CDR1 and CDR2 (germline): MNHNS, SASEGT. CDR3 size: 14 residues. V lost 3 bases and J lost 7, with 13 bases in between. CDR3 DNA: TGTGCCAGCAGTGACCCGGGACTGGGGAACACCATATATTTT. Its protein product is CASSDPGLGNTIYF.

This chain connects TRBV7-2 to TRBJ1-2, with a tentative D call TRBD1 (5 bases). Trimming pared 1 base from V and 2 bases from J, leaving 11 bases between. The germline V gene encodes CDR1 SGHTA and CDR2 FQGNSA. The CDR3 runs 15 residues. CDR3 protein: CASSLGVRANYGYTF. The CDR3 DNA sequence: TGTGCCAGCAGCTTAGGGGTCAGGGCAAACTATGGCTACACCTTC.

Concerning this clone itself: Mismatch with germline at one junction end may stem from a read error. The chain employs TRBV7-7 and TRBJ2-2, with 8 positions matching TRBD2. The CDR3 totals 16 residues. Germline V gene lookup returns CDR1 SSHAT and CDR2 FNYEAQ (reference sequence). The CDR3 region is CASSPTSGGNTGELFF. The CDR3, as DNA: TGTGCTAGCAGCCCTACTAGCGGTGGGAACACCGGGGAGCTGTTTTTT. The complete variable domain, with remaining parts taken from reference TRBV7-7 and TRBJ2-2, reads GAGVSQSPRYKVTKRGQDVTLRCDPISSHATLYWYQQALGQGPEFLTYFNYEAQPDKSGLPSDRFSAERPEGSISTLTIQRTEQRDSAMYRCASSPTSGGNTGELFFGEGSRLTVL.

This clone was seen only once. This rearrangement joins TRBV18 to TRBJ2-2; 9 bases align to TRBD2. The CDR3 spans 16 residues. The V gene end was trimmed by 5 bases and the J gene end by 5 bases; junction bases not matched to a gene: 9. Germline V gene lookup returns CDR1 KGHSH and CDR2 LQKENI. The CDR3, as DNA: TGTGCCAGCTCATTAAGTAGCGGGAGCGGAACCGGGGAGCTGTTTTTT. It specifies CASSLSSGSGTGELFF.

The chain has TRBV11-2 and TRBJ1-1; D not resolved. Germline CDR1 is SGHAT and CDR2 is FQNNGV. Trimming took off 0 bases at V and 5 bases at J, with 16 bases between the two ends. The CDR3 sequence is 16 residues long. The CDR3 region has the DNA TGTGCCAGCAGCTTAGACGGCCGGCTAGTTGAGACTGAAGCTTTCTTT. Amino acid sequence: CASSLDGRLVETEAFF.

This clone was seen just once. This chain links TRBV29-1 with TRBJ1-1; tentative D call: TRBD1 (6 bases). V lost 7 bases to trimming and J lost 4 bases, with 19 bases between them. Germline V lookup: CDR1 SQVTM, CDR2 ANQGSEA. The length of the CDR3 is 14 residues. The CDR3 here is CSAEKGGAGTEAFF. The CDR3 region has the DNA TGCAGCGCCGAAAAGGGGGGCGCGGGCACTGAAGCTTTCTTT.

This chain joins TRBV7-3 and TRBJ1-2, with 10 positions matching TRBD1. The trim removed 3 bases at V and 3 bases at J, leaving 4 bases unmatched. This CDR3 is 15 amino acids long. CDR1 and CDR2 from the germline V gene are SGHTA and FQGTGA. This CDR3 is CASSFRTGGDYGYTF. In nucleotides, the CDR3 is TGTGCCAGCAGCTTTAGGACAGGGGGAGACTATGGCTACACCTTC.

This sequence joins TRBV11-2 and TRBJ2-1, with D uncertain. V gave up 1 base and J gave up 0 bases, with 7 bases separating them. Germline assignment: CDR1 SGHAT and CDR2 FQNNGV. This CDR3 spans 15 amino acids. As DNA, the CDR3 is TGTGCCAGCAGCTTAGCGCGTAGCTCCTACAATGAGCAGTTCTTC. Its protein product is CASSLARSSYNEQFF.